This T cell receptor (beta chain) was captured by sequencing in a study of T cells in Graves' hyperthyroidism and ophthalmopathy. CDR3 size: 17 residues. With 2 bases clipped from V and 8 bases from J, the junction kept 14 bases outside the gene matches. Germline values: CDR1 MNHNS, CDR2 SASEGT. This clonotype was seen repeatedly, ten times or more. TCR beta CDR3 regions were amplified from RNA. Carried out on the TCR CDR3, a first-round RT-PCR used the HTBI primer set. TCRdb re-derived calls from the multiplex PCR reads in MiXCR, one entry per CDR3 protein. The sample has some 370,000 distinct CDR3 sequences; about a sixth are singletons. Progressors' blood was drawn at hyperthyroidism diagnosis, before ophthalmopathy symptoms.

The TCR comes from a woman in her 30s with Graves' hyperthyroidism that later progressed to Graves' ophthalmopathy. The sample taken for sequencing was blood. The chain is built from TRBV6-1 and TRBJ1-2, with 10 bases aligning to TRBD1. The DNA of the CDR3 is TGTGCCAGCAGTGAATCCCCCACCGGGACAGGGGAAAGAGGCTACACCTTC. This gives the protein CASSESPTGTGERGYTF.